These 14 T cell receptor beta chains share one sample of origin, sequenced in a study of T cells in localized non-small cell lung cancer. Profiled with immunoSEQ multiplex PCR; TCRdb holds only in-frame clones, not every one. Of approximately 89,000 clones in the sample, roughly 75% were seen once. The material sequenced was PBMCs, taken before any cancer treatment. The receptors were sampled from a man aged 40-75 years with stage II squamous cell lung carcinoma.

The V and J genes are TRBV27 and TRBJ2-2; possible D gene TRBD1, 6 bases. This CDR3 comprises 16 residues. Germline CDR1 reads MNHEY; CDR2 reads SMNVEV (reference sequence). Trimming left V 3 bases short and J 3 bases short, with 14 bases between. This CDR3 is CASSFWGRKYTGELFF. CDR3 in DNA: TGTGCCAGCAGTTTTTGGGGGCGTAAGTACACCGGGGAGCTGTTTTTT.

This chain connects TRBV7-2 to TRBJ2-1; the D is unclear. Per the germline V gene, CDR1 is SGHTA and CDR2 is FQGNSA. This CDR3 has 17 residues. Trimming shortened V by 1 base and J by 0 bases, and 13 bases separated the two germline ends. CDR3 region: CASSLDFRASSYNEQFF. In DNA form, the CDR3 reads TGTGCCAGCAGCTTAGATTTTCGGGCCAGCTCCTACAATGAGCAGTTCTTC.

The chain uses TRBV9 and TRBJ2-3; D unclear. V lost 0 bases, J lost 2 bases, and 7 bases lay in between. In germline, CDR1 is SGDLS, CDR2 YYNGEE. The CDR3 has 14 amino acids. As DNA, the CDR3 is TGTGCCAGCAGCGTAGGACGGTACACAGATACGCAGTATTTT. This gives the protein CASSVGRYTDTQYF.

The chain carries TRBV14 and TRBJ2-1, with a weak D call TRBD2 (5 bases). Trimming removed 0 bases from V and 7 bases from J, with 10 bases in between. Germline CDR1 reads SGHDN; CDR2 reads FVKESK. The CDR3 loop spans 14 amino acids. The DNA for the CDR3 is TGTGCCAGCAGCCAAGATTTCCAGCGGAATGAGCAGTTCTTC. This encodes CASSQDFQRNEQFF. The variable domain in full, completed from reference TRBV14 and TRBJ2-1, reads EAGVTQFPSHSVIEKGQTVTLRCDPISGHDNLYWYRRVMGKEIKFLLHFVKESKQDESGMPNNRFLAERTGGTYSTLKVQPAELEDSGVYFCASSQDFQRNEQFFGPGTRLTVL.

V gene TRBV5-4 combines with J gene TRBJ2-5, with a tentative D call TRBD1 (6 bases). Trimming shortened V by 2 bases and J by 1 base, and 15 bases separated the two germline ends. Per the germline V gene, CDR1 is SGHNT and CDR2 is YYREEE (reference sequence). This CDR3 region has 16 residues. This chain's CDR3 is CASSFRQDRPQETQYF. In nucleotides, the CDR3 is TGTGCCAGCAGCTTCAGACAGGATCGCCCCCAAGAGACCCAGTACTTC.

The J gene is TRBJ2-7, the V gene TRBV7-9; 10 bases map to TRBD1. Germline CDR1 is SEHNR and CDR2 is FQNEAQ (reference sequence). J gave up 5 bases and V 5 bases, and 6 bases lay outside the gene matches. CDR3 length equals 14 residues. Here the CDR3 reads CASSATGGRDEQYF. The DNA for the CDR3 is TGTGCCAGCAGCGCGACAGGGGGCAGGGACGAGCAGTACTTC.

V usage is TRBV28 and J usage is TRBJ1-5; D is possibly TRBD1 (5 bases). Trimming removed 3 bases at V and 3 bases at J, with 9 bases between. Germline CDR1 and CDR2: MDHEN and SYDVKM. The CDR3 has 14 amino acids. CDR3 DNA: TGTGCCAGCAGTTTTCGACAGTCCAATCAGCCCCAGCATTTT. Translation: CASSFRQSNQPQHF.

Here the CDR3 reads CASSGGPWGGTQYF. The CDR3 nucleotides read TGTGCCAGCTCCGGGGGTCCATGGGGAGGTACGCAGTATTTT. The chain employs TRBV27 and TRBJ2-3; perhaps TRBD2 as D (6 bases). Germline values: CDR1 MNHEY, CDR2 SMNVEV (reference sequence). V lost 8 bases and J 8 bases, leaving 20 bases between the germline ends. CDR3 size: 14 residues.

The V and J genes are TRBV7-2 and TRBJ1-5; weak D call: TRBD1 (6 bases). Germline V lookup: CDR1 SGHTA, CDR2 FQGNSA. This CDR3 is built from 14 residues. V was cut by 5 bases and J by 6 bases, with 14 bases left in between. The CDR3 sequence: CASSADRLGQPQHF. Written as DNA, the CDR3 is TGTGCCAGCAGCGCAGACAGGCTGGGTCAGCCCCAGCATTTT. Supplemented by reference TRBV7-2 and TRBJ1-5, the full variable domain reads GAGVSQSPSNKVTEKGKDVELRCDPISGHTALYWYRQSLGQGLEFLIYFQGNSAPDKSGLPSDRFSAERTGGSVSTLTIQRTQQEDSAVYLCASSADRLGQPQHFGDGTRLSIL.

This sequence joins TRBV29-1 and TRBJ2-5; 15 positions agree with TRBD2. Germline CDR1 reads SQVTM; CDR2 reads ANQGSEA. CDR3 length: 16 residues. With V trimmed by 5 bases and J by 5 bases, 9 bases remained unmatched. CDR3 protein: CSVSAGTSGRWETQYF. CDR3 nucleotides: TGCAGCGTTTCCGCCGGGACTAGCGGGAGGTGGGAGACCCAGTACTTC.

V gene TRBV29-1 combines with J gene TRBJ2-1, with D tentatively TRBD2 (5 bases). Germline values: CDR1 SQVTM, CDR2 ANQGSEA. V was trimmed by 7 bases and J by 3 bases, leaving 16 bases between them. CDR3 length equals 14 residues. The CDR3 sequence is CSAPSSSHYNEQFF. CDR3 DNA sequence: TGCAGCGCTCCCAGTTCTAGCCACTACAATGAGCAGTTCTTC.

The V and J genes are TRBV7-9 and TRBJ1-6; 8 bases line up with TRBD1. Per the germline V gene, CDR1 is SEHNR and CDR2 is FQNEAQ (reference sequence). Losses at the gene ends were 4 bases for V and 4 bases for J; bases not matched to a gene: 3. The CDR3 contains 15 residues. CDR3 coding DNA: TGTGCCAGCAGCTCCTGGACAGGGTATAATTCACCCCTCCACTTT. It specifies CASSSWTGYNSPLHF.

The chain carries TRBV2 and TRBJ1-2; D is ambiguous. The CDR3 contains 12 residues. The germline V and J ends were trimmed by 4 bases and 4 bases, with 7 bases remaining between them. The germline gives CDR1 SNHLY, CDR2 FYNNEI. CDR3 nucleotide sequence: TGTGCCAGCAGTGGGACGGCCTATGGCTACACCTTC. Translating it yields CASSGTAYGYTF.

This clone was recorded a few times. V is TRBV27 and J is TRBJ1-1; 7 bases are a match to TRBD1. CDR3 length equals 14 residues. The V and J ends lost 6 bases and 6 bases, in that order; junction bases with no gene match: 10. The germline CDR1 and CDR2 sequences are MNHEY and SMNVEV (reference sequence). CDR3 residues: CASSWDSQEAEAFF. DNA of the CDR3: TGTGCCAGCAGCTGGGACAGCCAGGAGGCTGAAGCTTTCTTT.